Below, 26 T cell receptor beta chains from the same sample are listed, as sequenced in a study of blood T cell repertoires in COVID-19. The protocol was immunoSEQ multiplex PCR, while the TCRdb copy is restricted to in-frame clones and leaves out a portion. Of some 530,000 clones listed, less than 90% are singletons. Sequenced: PBMCs or T cells enriched from blood (not recorded which). The receptors originated from a woman aged 55-69 years who had recovered from COVID-19.

The chain uses TRBV2 and TRBJ2-2; D uncertain. This CDR3 is built from 12 residues. Trimming stripped 10 bases from V and 4 bases from J, with 10 bases between. Germline-derived CDR1 and CDR2 are SNHLY and FYNNEI. CDR3 sequence (DNA): TGTGCCACCCCGACAAGCACCGGGGAGCTGTTTTTT. This codes for CATPTSTGELFF.

The V call is TRBV18, the J call TRBJ1-2, with TRBD1 matching 8 bases. V lost 6 bases and J lost 4; bases outside the gene matches: 7. The CDR3 consists of 14 residues. Germline V lookup: CDR1 KGHSH, CDR2 LQKENI. This chain's CDR3 is CASSKDRAGYGYTF. The CDR3 nucleotides are TGTGCCAGCTCTAAGGACAGGGCCGGCTATGGCTACACCTTC.

The V and J genes are TRBV25-1 and TRBJ1-1; TRBD1 aligns across 7 bases. Trimming at V came to 6 bases and at J to 0 bases, leaving 10 bases not matched to a gene. Germline V gives CDR1 MGHDK, CDR2 SYGVNS. This CDR3 comprises 16 residues. The DNA of the CDR3 is TGTGCCAGCAGCCCAGCCCCGACAGGGTTGAACACTGAAGCTTTCTTT. Translation: CASSPAPTGLNTEAFF.

This clone appeared many times. CDR3 nucleotide sequence: TGTGCCAGCAGTTCGGGGGACCCTGGCCAAGAGACCCAGTACTTC. It codes for CASSSGDPGQETQYF. The V and J genes are TRBV7-2 and TRBJ2-5, with D possibly being TRBD2 (6 bases). CDR3 length equals 15 residues. Germline lookup yields CDR1 SGHTA and CDR2 FQGNSA. V was cut by 6 bases and J by 1 base, with 15 bases left in between.

The chain is built from TRBV2 and TRBJ1-4; no definite D call. The CDR3 has 14 residues. CDR1 is SNHLY, CDR2 FYNNEI, per germline. V lost 4 bases to trimming and J lost 5 bases, with 11 bases between them. The CDR3 DNA sequence: TGTGCCAGCAGTGCCGGTAGGGAGAATGAAAAACTGTTTTTT. Residues: CASSAGRENEKLFF.

The gene calls are TRBV13 and TRBJ1-1; TRBD1 aligns across 7 bases. Trimming removed 3 bases from V and 3 bases from J; junction bases left unmatched: 7. Germline-derived CDR1 and CDR2 are PRHDT and FYEKMQ (reference sequence). The CDR3 consists of 15 residues. Written as DNA, the CDR3 is TGTGCCAGCAGCTTGGGAAACAGGGGATACACTGAAGCTTTCTTT. Translating gives CASSLGNRGYTEAFF.

The gene calls are TRBV21-1 and TRBJ2-1; TRBD2, as called in the table, went unchecked against the DNA. TRBV21-1 is termed a pseudogene. CDR3 length equals 13 residues. Written as DNA, the CDR3 is TGTGCCAGCTTTTTGGAGGGTTACAATGAGCAGTTCTTC. Protein: CASFLEGYNEQFF.

This chain uses TRBV2 with TRBJ1-4; TRBD1 is a possible D gene (5 bases). Germline CDR1 and CDR2: SNHLY and FYNNEI. CDR3 size: 14 residues. The V gene lost 7 bases and the J gene lost 11 bases, with 20 bases spanning the gap. The CDR3 DNA follows: TGTGCCAGCACTTTCACTTCGACAGCTACCAAACTGTTTTTT. Residues: CASTFTSTATKLFF.

The V call is TRBV10-3, the J call TRBJ2-6; no reliable D call. The CDR3 has 13 amino acids. The V and J ends lost 10 bases and 1 base respectively, with 8 bases between them. Germline CDR1 ENHRY, CDR2 SYGVKD. In DNA, the CDR3 is TGTGCCACCCGTTTGTCTGGGGCCAACGTCCTGACTTTC. It translates to CATRLSGANVLTF.

The genes are TRBV2 and TRBJ1-3; D is unclear. Deletions cut 6 bases from V and 0 bases from J, with 6 bases between. CDR3 length: 13 residues. Germline-derived CDR1 and CDR2 are SNHLY and FYNNEI. The CDR3 DNA reads TGTGCCAGCAGACAGATCTCTGGAAACACCATATATTTT. It is translated as CASRQISGNTIYF.

CDR3 amino acids: CASSQAGARISYEQYF. In nucleotides, the CDR3 is TGCGCCAGCAGTCAAGCGGGGGCCCGAATCTCCTACGAGCAGTACTTC. The rearrangement joins TRBV5-1 to TRBJ2-7; 8 bases match TRBD2. With 5 bases clipped from V and 0 bases from J, the junction kept 10 bases outside the gene matches. Per the germline V gene, CDR1 is SGHRS and CDR2 is YFSETQ. CDR3 length: 16 residues.

The genes are TRBV11-3 and TRBJ2-7, with 7 bases matching TRBD2. The CDR3 extends over 15 amino acids. Per the germline V gene, CDR1 is SGHNT and CDR2 is YENEEA. V trimming: 1 base; J trimming: 0 bases; junction bases outside the gene matches: 3. CDR3 DNA sequence: TGTGCCAGCAGCTTAGTTGGGACTAACTCCTACGAGCAGTACTTC. It yields the protein CASSLVGTNSYEQYF.

The chain carries TRBV23-1 and TRBJ2-7; 11 nucleotides align to TRBD1. TRBV23-1 is an ORF, with its function uncertain. Trimming cost V 0 bases and J 5 bases; bases outside gene matches: 9. The CDR3 consists of 17 residues. The CDR3 protein is CASSQSEAGQGDNEQYV. As DNA, the CDR3 is TGCGCCAGCAGTCAATCCGAGGCGGGACAGGGGGACAACGAGCAGTACGTC.

This clone was picked up a small number of times. The rearrangement links TRBV7-9 to TRBJ2-1, with 15 bases identical to TRBD2. V gave up 6 bases and J gave up 12 bases; unmatched junction bases: 12. The CDR3 totals 16 residues. The germline CDR1 and CDR2 sequences are SEHNR and FQNEAQ (reference sequence). Here the CDR3 reads CASSFGTSGGRVRQFF. CDR3 DNA sequence: TGTGCCAGCAGTTTTGGGACTAGCGGGGGGCGGGTAAGGCAGTTCTTC.

The J gene is TRBJ1-2, the V gene TRBV2, with 8 bases aligning to TRBD1. V gave up 5 bases and J gave up 8 bases; unmatched junction bases: 10. Germline V CDR1 and CDR2: SNHLY, FYNNEI. The CDR3 has 14 residues. For the CDR3, the DNA is TGTGCCAGCAGTCTGGACAGGGTGAAGGGGGGCTACACCTTC. It translates to CASSLDRVKGGYTF.

This rearrangement joins TRBV5-1 to TRBJ2-3, with TRBD2 matching 14 bases. V lost 2 bases to trimming and J lost 6 bases; unmatched junction nucleotides: 11. Germline CDR1 is SGHRS and CDR2 is YFSETQ. CDR3 length: 18 amino acids. The DNA for the CDR3 is TGCGCCAGCAGCTTCTCTTCGACTAGCGGGGGGGCCAGGGATACGCAGTATTTT. The encoded protein is CASSFSSTSGGARDTQYF.

The gene calls are TRBV6-1 and TRBJ1-4; unclear D gene. V was clipped by 3 bases and J by 7 bases, with 12 bases between them. Germline-derived CDR1 and CDR2 are MNHNS and SASEGT. The CDR3 contains 14 residues. Here the CDR3 DNA reads TGTGCCAGCAGTGAGGTTCCCACTTCTGAAAAACTGTTTTTT. Protein product: CASSEVPTSEKLFF.

This sequence joins TRBV11-2 and TRBJ2-2, with TRBD2 identical over 10 bases. Looked up from germline, CDR1 is SGHAT and CDR2 is FQNNGV. The CDR3 is 15 amino acids. The junction had 5 bases not matched to a gene; V was cut back by 4 bases and J by 6 bases. CDR3 sequence (DNA): TGTGCCAGCAGCTCCAGCGGGGGGGCATCCGGGGAGCTGTTTTTT. Its translation is CASSSSGGASGELFF.

J is TRBJ2-7 and V is TRBV4-1; perhaps TRBD1 as D (6 bases). The CDR3 is 16 residues long. V lost 6 bases to trimming and J lost 1 base, with 19 bases between them. Germline CDR1 MGHRA, CDR2 YSYEKL. The CDR3 nucleotides read TGCGCCAGCAGTCGGACCCGGGACACCCTTTCCTACGAGCAGTACTTC. Translating it yields CASSRTRDTLSYEQYF.

The chain joins TRBV5-1 to TRBJ2-2; no clear D. V lost 0 bases and J 0 bases, leaving 6 bases between the germline ends. The germline V gene has CDR1 SGHRS and CDR2 YFSETQ. CDR3 length: 15 residues. The CDR3 sequence: CASSLGAANTGELFF. CDR3 DNA sequence: TGCGCCAGCAGCTTGGGGGCCGCGAACACCGGGGAGCTGTTTTTT.

V and J are TRBV6-4 and TRBJ1-2; D uncertain. Trimming removed 2 bases at V and 4 bases at J, with 8 bases between. The CDR3 extends over 13 amino acids. The germline V gene encodes CDR1 MRHNA and CDR2 SNTAGT. The CDR3: CASSDREGYGYTF. The CDR3 nucleotides are TGTGCCAGCAGTGACAGGGAGGGCTATGGCTACACCTTC.

The chain links TRBV2 to TRBJ2-2, with D perhaps matching TRBD2 (5 bases). Germline values: CDR1 SNHLY, CDR2 FYNNEI. The length of the CDR3 is 11 residues. Here the CDR3 reads CARGNTGELFF. The CDR3 nucleotides read TGTGCTCGGGGGAACACCGGGGAGCTGTTTTTT.

The chain joins TRBV4-1 to TRBJ2-2; D ambiguous. Germline V lookup: CDR1 MGHRA, CDR2 YSYEKL. Trimming removed 1 base from V and 7 bases from J, with 13 bases in between. The CDR3 consists of 15 residues. The CDR3 here is CASSQVVPGGGELFF. CDR3 nucleotides: TGCGCCAGCAGCCAAGTTGTTCCAGGTGGCGGGGAGCTGTTTTTT.

The chain is built from TRBV2 and TRBJ2-2, with 10 bases fitting TRBD1. Germline V CDR1 and CDR2: SNHLY, FYNNEI. The CDR3 runs 14 residues. With 6 bases clipped from V and 6 bases from J, the junction kept 4 bases outside the gene matches. The CDR3 DNA follows: TGTGCCAGCAGAGACAGGGGGCGCCCCGGGGAGCTGTTTTTT. Translating it yields CASRDRGRPGELFF. The whole variable domain, filled in from reference TRBV2 and TRBJ2-2, reads EPEVTQTPSHQVTQMGQEVILRCVPISNHLYFYWYRQILGQKVEFLVSFYNNEISEKSEIFDDQFSVERPDGSNFTLKIRSTKLEDSAMYFCASRDRGRPGELFFGEGSRLTVL.

The CDR3 nucleotides read TGTGCCAGTAGTATTGTGGGCACAGATGGCTACACCTTC. This translates into CASSIVGTDGYTF. V and J are TRBV19 and TRBJ1-2; D gene unclear. The germline V gene encodes CDR1 LNHDA and CDR2 SQIVND (reference sequence). CDR3 length: 13 amino acids. With 3 bases removed from V and 6 bases from J, the gap between germline ends came to 11 bases.

This clone was observed a few times. The J gene is TRBJ1-2, the V gene TRBV4-1, with D possibly being TRBD1 (5 bases). V lost 0 bases to trimming and J lost 2 bases, with 10 bases between them. The CDR3 is made up of 15 amino acids. Germline loops: CDR1 MGHRA, CDR2 YSYEKL. The CDR3 DNA reads TGCGCCAGCAGCCAAGATGACAGCGTAAACTATGGCTACACCTTC. Translating gives CASSQDDSVNYGYTF.